The present T cell receptor beta chain was sequenced within a study of blood T cells in healthy people across ages. The CDR3 runs 16 residues. The junction had 7 bases not matched to a gene; V was cut back by 5 bases and J by 4 bases. Germline V CDR1 and CDR2: DFQATT, SNEGSKA (reference sequence). Primed by a sample-barcoded 5' primer and a J-beta primer mix, a second PCR proceeded for about 6 to 11 cycles. In TCRdb, the 5' RACE reads were re-called with MiXCR into one record per CDR3 protein. The sample includes 600,000 or so distinct CDR3 sequences, about 28% of them seen just once. Each individual donor underwent a draw of approximately 9.8 milliliters of peripheral blood. Every sample had a minimum of 6 million PBMCs isolated.

The material sequenced was blood. The V gene is TRBV20-1, the J gene TRBJ2-1, with 14 nucleotides matching TRBD2. This TCR was recovered from a woman of 80 years or more in good health. The CDR3 coding sequence is TGCAGTGCTCCGGGACTAGCGGGGGCCGTTTACAATGAGCAGTTCTTC. It is translated as CSAPGLAGAVYNEQFF.